This T cell receptor (beta chain) came from a study of technical replicates of blood from four donors (dated by TCRdb to 2017 to 2019). Receptor libraries were prepared by the immunoSEQ multiplex PCR assay. TCRdb provides this immuneACCESS table in a form limited to in-frame rearrangements. Some clones are lacking; in checked studies, under half of them reflect an unresolved V gene, and why the rest are absent is not known. A total of 53,000 or so clones appear in this sample, roughly 84% of them only once. The top ten clones comprise roughly 5.3% of the sample. This clone was detected once. Its antigen remains undetermined. No qualities accompany the bases; no much larger clone lies one base away. Unmatched junction bases come to 4, with V trimmed by 4 bases and J by 6 bases. Measured from the cysteine to the phenylalanine, the CDR3 is 12 residues long. Here the CDR3 DNA is all that survives: 36 bases in frame from base 1. Reading the germline V gene gives CDR1 SGHRS and CDR2 YFSETQ.

This receptor was taken from a human donor in good health. Some clones in this sample may be carry-over from other donors' samples. The chain is assembled from TRBV5-1 and TRBJ2-7; TRBD1 lines up with 7 middle nucleotides. Sequences were obtained from PBMCs. The nucleotides are TGCGCCAGCAGCACTGGGACAGTCGAGCAGTACTTC. This yields the protein CASSTGTVEQYF.